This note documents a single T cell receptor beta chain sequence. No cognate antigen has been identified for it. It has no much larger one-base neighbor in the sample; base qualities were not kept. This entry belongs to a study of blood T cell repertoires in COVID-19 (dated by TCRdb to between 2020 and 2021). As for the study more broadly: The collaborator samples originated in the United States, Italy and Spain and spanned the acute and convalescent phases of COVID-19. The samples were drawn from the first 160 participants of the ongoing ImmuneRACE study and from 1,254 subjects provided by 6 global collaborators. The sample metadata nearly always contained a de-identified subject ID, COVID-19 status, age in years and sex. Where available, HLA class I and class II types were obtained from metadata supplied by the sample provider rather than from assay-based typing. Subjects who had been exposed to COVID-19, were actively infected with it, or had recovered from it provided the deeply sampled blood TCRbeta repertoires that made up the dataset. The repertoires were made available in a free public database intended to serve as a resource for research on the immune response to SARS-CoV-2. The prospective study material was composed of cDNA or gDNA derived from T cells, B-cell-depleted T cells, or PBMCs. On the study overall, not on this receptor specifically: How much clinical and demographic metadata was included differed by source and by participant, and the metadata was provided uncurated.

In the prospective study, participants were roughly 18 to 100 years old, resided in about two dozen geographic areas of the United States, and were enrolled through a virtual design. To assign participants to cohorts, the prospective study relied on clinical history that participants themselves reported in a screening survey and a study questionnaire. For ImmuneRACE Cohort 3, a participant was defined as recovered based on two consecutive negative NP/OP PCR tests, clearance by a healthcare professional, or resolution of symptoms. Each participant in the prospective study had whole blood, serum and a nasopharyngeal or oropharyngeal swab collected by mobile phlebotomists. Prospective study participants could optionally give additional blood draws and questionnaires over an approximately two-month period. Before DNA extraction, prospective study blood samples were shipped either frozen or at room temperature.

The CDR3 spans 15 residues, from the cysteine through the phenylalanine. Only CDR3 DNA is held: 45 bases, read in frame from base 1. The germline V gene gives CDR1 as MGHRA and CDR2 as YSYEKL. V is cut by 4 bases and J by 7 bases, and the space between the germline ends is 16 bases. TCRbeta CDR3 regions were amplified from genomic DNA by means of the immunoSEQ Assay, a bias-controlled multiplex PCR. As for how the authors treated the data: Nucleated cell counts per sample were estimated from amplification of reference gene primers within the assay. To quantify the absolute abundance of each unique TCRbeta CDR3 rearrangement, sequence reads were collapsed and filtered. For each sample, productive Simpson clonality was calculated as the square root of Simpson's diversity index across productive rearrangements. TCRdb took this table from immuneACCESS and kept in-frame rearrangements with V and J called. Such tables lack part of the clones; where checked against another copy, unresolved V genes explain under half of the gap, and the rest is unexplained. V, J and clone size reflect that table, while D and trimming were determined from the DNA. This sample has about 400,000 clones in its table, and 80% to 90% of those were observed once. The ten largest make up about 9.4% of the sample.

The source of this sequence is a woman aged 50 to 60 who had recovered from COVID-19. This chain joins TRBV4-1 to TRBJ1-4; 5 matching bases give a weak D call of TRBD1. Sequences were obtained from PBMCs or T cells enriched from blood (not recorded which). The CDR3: CASSPSGGAGEKLFF. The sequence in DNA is TGCGCCAGCAGCCCATCGGGAGGGGCTGGTGAAAAACTGTTTTTT.